The T cell receptor beta chain under discussion was sequenced for a study of cytomegalovirus exposure and HLA in healthy donors. Trimming left V 8 bases short and J 8 bases short, with 22 bases between. The CDR3 sequence is 15 residues long. Germline assignment: CDR1 MDHEN and CDR2 SYDVKM. 60 Vbeta and 13 Jbeta primers were used in PCR. Authors' methods: A later analysis counted approximately 80 million unique TCR beta chains, around 11 million shared. Assay: immunoSEQ multiplex PCR; the TCRdb copy retains only in-frame clones and omits some. V and J calls and clone size are those listed in that table; D and trimming were worked out from the DNA. The data contain around 99,000 clones, around 85% of them singletons.

Sequenced input: PBMCs. V is TRBV28 and J is TRBJ1-3; the D is unclear. The source of this sequence is a man aged 30 to 39 in good health and CMV-seronegative. CDR3 in DNA: TGTGCCAGCGGGCTAGGTGGGATCAACGGGGACACCATATATTTT. Its protein is CASGLGGINGDTIYF.